This TCR beta chain was sequenced in a study of OX40 agonist ivuxolimab in advanced cancers. Study results and caveats: Dose levels from 0.1 to 3.0 mg/kg saw CD4+ and CD8+ blood T cells expand clonally by week 6.

About this clone itself: Its antigen remains unknown.

This CDR3 has 15 amino acids. Germline-derived CDR1 and CDR2 are SEHNR and FQNEAQ (reference sequence). Trimming pared 4 bases from V and 2 bases from J, leaving 12 bases between. Assay: immunoSEQ multiplex PCR; the TCRdb copy retains only in-frame clones and omits some. The sample yields about 95,000 clones, 89% seen once. The origin of this receptor is an adult with an advanced solid tumor such as melanoma, head and neck, liver or kidney cancer. The chain couples TRBV7-9 to TRBJ1-3; D might be TRBD1 (6 bases). Specimen: CD4+ or CD8+ T cells sorted from blood, collected in a trial of the OX40 agonist ivuxolimab. CDR3 DNA: TGTGCCAGCAGCTCTCCGGACAGAACTGGAAACACCATATATTTT. Protein sequence: CASSSPDRTGNTIYF. The full variable domain, rest sourced from reference TRBV7-9 and TRBJ1-3, is DTGVSQNPRHKITKRGQNVTFRCDPISEHNRLYWYRQTLGQGPEFLTYFQNEAQLEKSRLLSDRFSAERPKGSFSTLEIQRTEQGDSAMYLCASSSPDRTGNTIYFGEGSWLTVV.